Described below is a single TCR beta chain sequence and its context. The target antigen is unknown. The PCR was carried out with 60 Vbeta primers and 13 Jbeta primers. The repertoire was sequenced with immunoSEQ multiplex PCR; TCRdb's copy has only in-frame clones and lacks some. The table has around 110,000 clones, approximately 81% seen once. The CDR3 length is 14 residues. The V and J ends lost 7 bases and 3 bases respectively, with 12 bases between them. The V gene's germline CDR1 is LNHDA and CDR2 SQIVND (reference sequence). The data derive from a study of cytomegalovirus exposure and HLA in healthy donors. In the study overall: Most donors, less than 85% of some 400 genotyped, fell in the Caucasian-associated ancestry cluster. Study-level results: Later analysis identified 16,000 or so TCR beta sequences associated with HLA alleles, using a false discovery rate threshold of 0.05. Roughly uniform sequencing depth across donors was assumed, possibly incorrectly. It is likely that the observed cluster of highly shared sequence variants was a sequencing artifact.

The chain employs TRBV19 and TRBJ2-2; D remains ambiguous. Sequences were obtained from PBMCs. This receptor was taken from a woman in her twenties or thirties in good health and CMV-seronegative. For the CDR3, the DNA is TGTGCCAGTAAGTCCGGTTTTGACACCGGGGAGCTGTTTTTT. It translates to CASKSGFDTGELFF. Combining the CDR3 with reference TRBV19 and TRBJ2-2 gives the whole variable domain DGGITQSPKYLFRKEGQNVTLSCEQNLNHDAMYWYRQDPGQGLRLIYYSQIVNDFQKGDIAEGYSVSREKKESFPLTVTSAQKNPTAFYLCASKSGFDTGELFFGEGSRLTVL.